These 2 T cell receptor beta chains originate from one sample sequenced in a study of cytomegalovirus exposure and HLA in healthy donors. PCR used 60 Vbeta primers and 13 Jbeta primers. Libraries were prepared by immunoSEQ multiplex PCR; TCRdb keeps only in-frame clonotypes and omits some of them. Here the sample table reports around 140,000 clones. The sequenced sample consisted of PBMCs. The source of these receptors is a male donor in good health and CMV-seronegative.

The chain combines TRBV6-5 with TRBJ1-2; D remains unclear. The CDR3 runs to 15 residues. V dropped 5 bases and J dropped 2 bases, with 15 bases sitting between them. Germline CDR1 reads MNHEY; CDR2 reads SVGAGI. In nucleotides, the CDR3 is TGTGCCAGCAGTCTTCGGGGTCCTCGAAACTATGGCTACACCTTC. It translates to CASSLRGPRNYGYTF.

The gene calls are TRBV5-5 and TRBJ1-5; 10 bases fit TRBD1. CDR3 length: 16 residues. CDR1 and CDR2 (germline): SGHKS, YYEKEE (reference sequence). Trimming cost V 4 bases and J 6 bases; bases outside gene matches: 10. This chain's CDR3 is CASSLAGQGFAQPQHF. The CDR3 DNA follows: TGTGCCAGCAGCCTGGCGGGACAGGGGTTCGCTCAGCCCCAGCATTTT.